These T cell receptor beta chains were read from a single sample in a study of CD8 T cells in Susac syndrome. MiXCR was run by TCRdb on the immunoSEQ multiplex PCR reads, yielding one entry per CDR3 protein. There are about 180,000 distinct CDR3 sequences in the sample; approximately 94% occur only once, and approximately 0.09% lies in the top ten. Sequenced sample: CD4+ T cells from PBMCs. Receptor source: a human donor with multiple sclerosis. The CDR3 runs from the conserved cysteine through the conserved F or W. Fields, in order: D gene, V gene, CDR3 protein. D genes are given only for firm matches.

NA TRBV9 CASSESGLNSPLHF
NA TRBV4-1 CASSQIKLGRNTEAFF
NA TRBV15 CATSSALPGANVLTF
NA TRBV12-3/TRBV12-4 CASSSYDRMNTEAFF
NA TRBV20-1 CSARTDRLDIQYF
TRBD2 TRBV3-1 CASSIRAGSSYEQYF
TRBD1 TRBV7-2 CASTPVRGKTGELFF
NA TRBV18 CASSHDSVQGGELFF
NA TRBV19 CASSIAASTDTQYF
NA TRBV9 CASSVDGPNTGELFF